This TCR beta chain was sequenced during a study of molecular identifiers for immune sequencing clone quantification. This CDR3 is 15 amino acids long. Germline trimming cut 5 bases from V and 5 bases from J; bases unmatched to any gene: 12. TCRdb redid the calling of the PCR reads with MiXCR, one entry per CDR3 protein. Among some 320,000 distinct CDR3 sequences listed, over 20% were seen once. The rearrangement uses TRBV12-3 or TRBV12-4 and TRBJ2-7; 7 bases match TRBD2. The sequencing sample was made of naive CD8+ T cells from blood, with Jurkat cell RNA spiked in. Subset given: FACS-sorted CD8+CD4-CCR7+CD45RA+ naive T cells. The sequence came from a human donor in good health. Some libraries in this study had Jurkat cell RNA spiked in. The CDR3 spells CASSPPGGRSNEQYF. CDR3 sequence (DNA): TGTGCCAGCAGTCCACCGGGAGGCAGGTCCAACGAGCAGTACTTC.